This T cell receptor beta chain was profiled in a study of cytomegalovirus exposure and HLA in healthy donors. Study-wide findings and caveats: Using the classifier, cytomegalovirus status was reportedly diagnosed with high specificity and sensitivity. The tendency of first-cohort TCR clusters to co-occur in the 100 to 150 validation repertoires emerged from a later analysis. Cytomegalovirus-associated status was assigned to about 150 TCR beta chains.

On this clone: The target antigen is unknown.

Repertoires were generated with immunoSEQ multiplex PCR, while TCRdb's copy carries only in-frame clones and drops some. This table has about 360,000 clones, 75% to 90% appearing once. The donors were members of the roughly 120-subject validation cohort (separate from the approximately 670-subject first cohort). The receptor was isolated from a young woman in good health and CMV-seronegative. Sequenced sample: PBMCs.

This chain's CDR3 is CASSTPGGITEAFF. The CDR3 DNA sequence: TGTGCCAGCAGTACCCCGGGGGGGATCACTGAAGCTTTCTTT. V is TRBV6-5 and J is TRBJ1-1; D is possibly TRBD1 (5 bases). V gave up 5 bases and J gave up 4 bases, with 14 bases separating them. Germline V gene sequence: CDR1 MNHEY, CDR2 SVGAGI. The CDR3 totals 14 residues.